The 21 T cell receptor beta chains presented below share a single source sample, sequenced in a study of CD8+ T cells in alopecia areata. Isolated RNA was reverse transcribed into cDNA used as the sequencing template. Here immunoSEQ multiplex PCR was the method, and the copy in TCRdb shows in-frame clones only, minus some. The sample has 90,000 to 100,000 clones, under 45% seen once; the top ten hold 0.75% to 0.8%. Input material: CD4+ T cells sorted from blood. The receptor set was obtained from a human donor with alopecia areata.

V usage is TRBV9 and J usage is TRBJ2-3, with unresolved D. CDR3 size: 13 residues. The V end was cut by 1 base, the J end by 4 bases, with 7 bases between. Germline V gene data show CDR1 as SGDLS and CDR2 as YYNGEE. The CDR3 loop is CASSVSPADTQYF. In DNA form, the CDR3 reads TGTGCCAGCAGCGTAAGCCCGGCAGATACGCAGTATTTT.

V and J are TRBV7-2 and TRBJ2-7; 8 nucleotides match TRBD2. V lost 2 bases, J lost 1 base, and 7 bases stayed unmatched. This CDR3 comprises 16 residues. The germline V gene has CDR1 SGHTA and CDR2 FQGNSA. In nucleotides, the CDR3 is TGTGCCAGCAGCTTAACGGGAGGGCCCTCGTCCTACGAGCAGTACTTC. It specifies CASSLTGGPSSYEQYF.

V is TRBV4-1 and J is TRBJ2-2, with a tentative D call TRBD2 (5 bases). Deletions cut 4 bases from V and 6 bases from J, with 18 bases between. The CDR3 length is 16 residues. Germline loops: CDR1 MGHRA, CDR2 YSYEKL. Here the CDR3 reads CASSPQRAVPPGELFF. CDR3 nucleotides: TGCGCCAGCAGCCCCCAGAGGGCTGTACCCCCCGGGGAGCTGTTTTTT.

The chain couples TRBV27 to TRBJ2-1, with D unresolved. The germline CDR1 and CDR2 sequences are MNHEY and SMNVEV (reference sequence). The CDR3 is 13 amino acids. Trimming cost V 3 bases and J 5 bases, with 8 bases left between them. CDR3: CASSFEWDNEQFF. Written as DNA, the CDR3 is TGTGCCAGCAGTTTTGAATGGGACAATGAGCAGTTCTTC.

This clone showed up just a few times. This CDR3 reads CSARGDNYGYTF. The CDR3 DNA sequence: TGCAGCGCTCGCGGGGATAACTATGGCTACACCTTC. The rearrangement links TRBV29-1 to TRBJ1-2; D ambiguous. CDR3 length equals 12 residues. The ends were cut back, 7 bases at V and 1 base at J, with 10 bases in the middle. The germline V gene encodes CDR1 SQVTM and CDR2 ANQGSEA. The entire variable domain, with the rest obtained from reference TRBV29-1 and TRBJ1-2, is as follows: SAVISQKPSRDICQRGTSLTIQCQVDSQVTMMFWYRQQPGQSLTLIATANQGSEATYESGFVIDKFPISRPNLTFSTLTVSNMSPEDSSIYLCSARGDNYGYTFGSGTRLTVV.

The genes are TRBV6-5 and TRBJ2-1, with D perhaps being TRBD1 or TRBD2 (5 bases each). The CDR3 runs 15 residues. Trimming pared 2 bases from V and 8 bases from J, leaving 16 bases between. Germline CDR1 is MNHEY and CDR2 is SVGAGI. CDR3 in DNA: TGTGCCAGCAGTTACGGGCAGGGACGGTTCTATGAGCAGTTCTTC. Amino acids: CASSYGQGRFYEQFF.

The chain employs TRBV29-1 and TRBJ2-2; TRBD1 agrees at 10 bases. From germline, CDR1 is SQVTM and CDR2 ANQGSEA. Trimming cost V 6 bases and J 8 bases; bases outside gene matches: 3. This CDR3 comprises 12 residues. The CDR3, as DNA: TGCAGCGTCGGGACAGGGGTAGGGGAGCTGTTTTTT. It yields the protein CSVGTGVGELFF.

This chain joins TRBV6-5 and TRBJ2-2, with 12 bases aligning to TRBD1. This CDR3 comprises 15 residues. V shed 7 bases, J shed 6 bases, and the junction held 6 bases outside the gene matches. The germline CDR1 and CDR2 sequences are MNHEY and SVGAGI. CDR3 sequence: CASKKGQGASGELFF. In DNA, the CDR3 is TGTGCCAGCAAGAAGGGACAGGGGGCGTCCGGGGAGCTGTTTTTT.

This clone turned up a few times. This rearrangement joins TRBV29-1 to TRBJ2-2; the D is unclear. This CDR3 spans 13 amino acids. V lost 4 bases and J 6 bases, leaving 12 bases between the germline ends. Germline V CDR1 and CDR2: SQVTM, ANQGSEA. CDR3 sequence: CSVGFLGPGELFF. CDR3 bases: TGCAGCGTTGGCTTCCTTGGACCCGGGGAGCTGTTTTTT.

The J gene is TRBJ2-3, the V gene TRBV25-1, with a weak D call TRBD1 (6 bases). The CDR3 loop spans 15 amino acids. V was cut by 3 bases and J by 7 bases, with 17 bases left in between. Germline CDR1 is MGHDK and CDR2 is SYGVNS. CDR3 DNA: TGTGCCAGCAGTGATGGGGCAGGGGTCTTGTATACGCAGTATTTT. It encodes CASSDGAGVLYTQYF. Variable domain in full (rest from reference TRBV25-1 and TRBJ2-3): EADIYQTPRYLVIGTGKKITLECSQTMGHDKMYWYQQDPGMELHLIHYSYGVNSTEKGDLSSESTVSRIRTEHFPLTLESARPSHTSQYLCASSDGAGVLYTQYFGPGTRLTVL.

This clone was counted only a few times. CDR3 sequence (DNA): TGTGCCAGCACTATTGCCGGGACAGGGGGCTACTACGAGCAGTACTTC. It yields the protein CASTIAGTGGYYEQYF. The rearrangement joins TRBV28 to TRBJ2-7; TRBD1 agrees at 12 bases. Germline CDR1 is MDHEN and CDR2 is SYDVKM. Trimming cost V 7 bases and J 3 bases; bases outside gene matches: 10. The CDR3 runs 16 residues.

The chain carries TRBV6-5 and TRBJ1-5, with D possibly being TRBD1 (5 bases). The ends were cut back, 8 bases at V and 5 bases at J, with 16 bases in the middle. The CDR3 runs 14 residues. CDR1 is MNHEY, CDR2 SVGAGI, per germline. This CDR3 is CASRGAGGYQPQHF. As DNA, the CDR3 is TGTGCCAGCCGTGGAGCGGGGGGATATCAGCCCCAGCATTTT.

This clone was counted a single time. This chain links TRBV5-1 with TRBJ1-1; weak D call: TRBD1 (5 bases). Trimming cost V 1 base and J 5 bases, with 18 bases left between them. The CDR3 spans 16 residues. In germline, CDR1 is SGHRS, CDR2 YFSETQ. DNA of the CDR3: TGCGCCAGCAGCTTGAACCCCGCGCAGGGTCTAACTGAAGCTTTCTTT. It is translated as CASSLNPAQGLTEAFF.

The chain links TRBV30 to TRBJ1-1, with D tentatively TRBD1 (5 bases). There are 14 residues in the CDR3. The ends were cut back, 0 bases at V and 3 bases at J, with 11 bases in the middle. CDR1 is GTSNPN and CDR2 is SVGIG in the germline V gene (reference sequence). CDR3 region: CAWSVFWGDTEAFF. The CDR3 DNA is TGTGCCTGGAGTGTATTTTGGGGCGACACTGAAGCTTTCTTT.

This chain joins TRBV7-6 and TRBJ2-3; possible D gene TRBD1, 7 bases. Between the trimmed V and J ends, which lost 2 bases and 0 bases, there was a span of 12 bases. In germline, CDR1 is SGHVS, CDR2 FNYEAQ. CDR3 size: 16 residues. For the CDR3, the DNA is TGTGCCAGCAGCTTATCCAGGGGGGTGAGCACAGATACGCAGTATTTT. It codes for CASSLSRGVSTDTQYF. The whole variable domain, remainder taken from reference TRBV7-6 and TRBJ2-3, is GAGVSQSPRYKVTKRGQDVALRCDPISGHVSLYWYRQALGQGPEFLTYFNYEAQQDKSGLPNDRFSAERPEGSISTLTIQRTEQRDSAMYRCASSLSRGVSTDTQYFGPGTRLTVL.

This clone was detected only a few times. The chain employs TRBV29-1 and TRBJ2-7, with 7 nucleotides matching TRBD1. This CDR3 region has 12 residues. Looked up from germline, CDR1 is SQVTM and CDR2 is ANQGSEA. The junction had 9 bases not matched to a gene; V was cut back by 6 bases and J by 7 bases. The chain's CDR3 is CSVTGDSLEQYF. The CDR3 DNA is TGCAGCGTAACAGGGGATTCCTTAGAGCAGTACTTC.

The chain recombines TRBV9 with TRBJ2-5; 10 nucleotides match TRBD2. CDR1 and CDR2 from the germline V gene are SGDLS and YYNGEE. The CDR3 totals 16 residues. V gave up 3 bases and J gave up 3 bases; unmatched junction bases: 8. The CDR3 spells CASSAHTSGAKETQYF. In DNA, the CDR3 is TGTGCCAGCAGCGCCCACACTAGCGGGGCAAAAGAGACCCAGTACTTC.

The rearrangement uses TRBV29-1 and TRBJ1-2; D might be TRBD1 (5 bases). The CDR3 spans 12 residues. Trimming pared 6 bases from V and 8 bases from J, leaving 16 bases between. In germline, CDR1 is SQVTM, CDR2 ANQGSEA. The CDR3 loop reads CSVWDSWGGYTF. CDR3 coding DNA: TGCAGCGTATGGGACTCATGGGGCGGCTACACCTTC. Full variable domain (rest looked up from reference TRBV29-1 and TRBJ1-2): SAVISQKPSRDICQRGTSLTIQCQVDSQVTMMFWYRQQPGQSLTLIATANQGSEATYESGFVIDKFPISRPNLTFSTLTVSNMSPEDSSIYLCSVWDSWGGYTFGSGTRLTVV.

This clone has a handful of counts. The rearrangement links TRBV5-1 to TRBJ1-5, with D perhaps matching TRBD1 (5 bases). The CDR3 covers 14 residues. Trimming took off 0 bases at V and 5 bases at J, with 9 bases between the two ends. Germline lookup yields CDR1 SGHRS and CDR2 YFSETQ. This CDR3 reads CASSLEGDDQPQHF. The CDR3 coding sequence is TGCGCCAGCAGCTTGGAAGGGGACGATCAGCCCCAGCATTTT.

This chain links TRBV14 with TRBJ2-1, with TRBD2 matching 12 bases. Trimming removed 4 bases from V and 4 bases from J; junction bases left unmatched: 8. The CDR3 is 17 residues long. In germline, CDR1 is SGHDN, CDR2 FVKESK. The DNA of the CDR3 is TGTGCCAGCAGCCCCCGACTAGCGGGAGTCCTTTACAATGAGCAGTTCTTC. It yields the protein CASSPRLAGVLYNEQFF.

The J gene is TRBJ2-6, the V gene TRBV4-1; TRBD2 might be the D (5 bases). The CDR3 sequence is 19 residues long. Looked up from germline, CDR1 is MGHRA and CDR2 is YSYEKL. V lost 1 base and J 0 bases, leaving 16 bases between the germline ends. CDR3 region: CASSQVFLGGYSGANVLTF. CDR3 in DNA: TGCGCCAGCAGCCAAGTTTTTTTAGGCGGGTACTCTGGGGCCAACGTCCTGACTTTC.